Described below is a single T cell receptor beta chain sequence and its context. This clonotype was counted many times. The antigen it binds to is not known. Per-nucleotide qualities are absent, and no much larger clonotype sits a single base away. Library prep was done by multiplex PCR. TCRdb records Illumina HiSeq 4000 as the sequencer. To build TCR beta libraries, CDR3 regions were amplified by Arm-PCR using iRepertoire HTBI primers. Gel purification was performed on PCR products prior to sequencing. The authors' pipeline ran thus. Gene usage analysis of CDR3 amino acid clonotypes relied on the 60 to 65 TRBV and about 15 TRBJ segments identified across samples. COPE and FqMerger were used to merge the filtered high-quality paired reads into contigs. BLAST was used to align contigs to IMGT TRBV, TRBD and TRBJ reference genes, with CDR3 defined following IMGT. Highly expanded clones were defined as clonotypes with a frequency above 0.1%. Shannon entropy was used to measure repertoire diversity, and the Gini coefficient was used to measure V-J evenness. Clonotypes shared by more than one individual were considered public. Starting from the raw public reads, TCRdb applied fastp trimming at Q25, assembled clones with MiXCR and retained in-frame beta chains. Each CDR3 protein appears once, grouped with its most common genes and DNA. TCRdb, not the authors, supplied the V and J calls. The sample table holds 450,000 to 600,000 distinct CDR3 sequences, of which around 15% were seen once. Of the sample, 12% falls within the top ten clones.

These data originate in a study of regulatory T cells in long-lasting Graves disease (dated by TCRdb to the early 2020s). With respect to the entire study: Antithyroid drugs had been taken for less than 3 months by newly diagnosed Graves' disease patients. Patients with persistent Graves' disease were compared with patients with newly diagnosed Graves' disease using TCR sequencing and RNA sequencing of peripheral blood. The study took place in China and was registered as a clinical trial. A total of around 35 samples were covered by TCR sequencing, comprising approximately 13 persistent and 20 or so newly diagnosed Graves' disease patients.

Trimming removed 0 bases from V and 2 bases from J, leaving 10 bases between the germline ends. CDR1 and CDR2 (SGHRS, YFSETQ) derive from the germline V gene. From its cysteine to its phenylalanine, the CDR3 spans 15 amino acids. Just the 45-base CDR3 DNA is kept, in frame starting at base 1. The meaning of the sample's time point label: newly diagnosed GD, antithyroid drugs for less than 3 months. RNA was extracted from PBMCs in TRIzol for both TCR sequencing and RNA sequencing. The diagnosis of Graves' disease followed American Thyroid Association guidelines. The patients came from an endocrinology department in Xi'an, China. Each patient gave 7.5 to 10 milliliters of peripheral blood, collected in an EDTA anticoagulant tube. Ficoll Paque Plus density gradient separation was used to isolate PBMCs, and no further T cell sorting was performed. An Agilent 2100 Bioanalyzer and agarose gel were used to check RNA quality, while a NanoDrop 2000 measured RNA concentration.

Results and caveats for the whole study, not just this receptor: Only the TCR beta chain was sequenced and analyzed. A larger number of public clonotypes was shared among persistent patients (approximately 3,000) than among newly diagnosed patients (around 880). TRBV28, TRBJ1-2 and TRBJ2-5 were preferentially used in persistent disease, while TRBV20-1 and TRBJ2-1 were favored in newly diagnosed disease. The study examined only peripheral blood because the primary lesion, thyroid tissue, could not be accessed. Compared with newly diagnosed patients, patients with persistent Graves' disease had lower TCR Shannon entropy and fewer highly expanded clones, which suggests clonal expansion. The authors noted that the small sample size was a limitation that may lower accuracy.

These data are also associated with another study on T cells in Graves' hyperthyroidism and ophthalmopathy. That second report states: Graves' hyperthyroidism was defined as stable when no progression to ophthalmopathy occurred over 18 months of follow-up. Hyperthyroidism patients were newly diagnosed, had a disease duration of under 2 months, and were aged 18 to 65 years. Exclusion was applied to patients with uncontrolled infections, other autoimmune diseases, pregnancy or lactation. Diagnoses were based on clinical symptoms, serum thyroxine and TRAb, thyroid ultrasound and orbital computed tomography. A first-round RT-PCR of the TCR CDR3 used the HTBI primer set with the Qiagen OneStep RT-PCR kit. Most expanded thyroid clonotypes (frequency above 0.001) were also detected in blood, suggesting blood repertoires may reflect thyroid immune responses. In cross-validation, a model built on a 13 V-J signature told ophthalmopathy apart from stable hyperthyroidism with roughly 87% sensitivity and about 81% specificity, and in testing the same model reached 80%/75%. During validation, the model predicted progression to ophthalmopathy a median of roughly 7.1 months ahead of onset, with 70.59% sensitivity and under 85% specificity. TCR V-J signatures able to tell the groups apart were searched for in a discovery cohort of some 97 patients, of whom under 45 had Graves' ophthalmopathy and some 60 had stable Graves' hyperthyroidism. An independent validation cohort of under 20 hyperthyroidism patients and more than 15 patients who later progressed to ophthalmopathy tested prospective prediction of ophthalmopathy. The 90 to 100 discovery patients were randomly split 7:3 into training and test sets. In about 6 Graves' hyperthyroidism patients, the study also compared T-cell repertoires from thyroid tissue with T-cell repertoires from blood. Following sampling, methimazole starting at 30 mg daily was given to hyperthyroidism patients, and high-dose intravenous methylprednisolone was given to ophthalmopathy patients. The libraries were constructed in a second round of multiplex PCR and then size-selected and purified. Sequencing of the libraries was done on an Illumina HiSeq2000 using paired-end 100 bp reads. Raw data were processed with SOAPnuke, discarding reads with adapters, uncalled bases, mean Phred below 15, or no exact constant-primer or identifier match. High-quality paired reads were merged with COPE v1.2.5, and unique nucleotide sequences were defined as clonotypes. Clonotypes were aligned to IMGT TRBV, TRBD and TRBJ reference segments using MiTCR v1.1. Analysis was restricted to V-J combinations with a frequency above 0.0001, which covered 99.2% of repertoires. A TCS score was defined as the ratio between F50 (clonal expansion) and ExV (chaos), using BLOSUM62-based TCRdist between CDR3 peptides within each V-J. Welch's t-statistics and random forest reduced around 520 V-J features to under 15, which were used in a naive Bayes classifier (R e1071). No statistical method was used to set the sample size in advance, and investigators knew the group allocation. According to the paper, TCR Vbeta CDR3 sequencing was carried out on 135 peripheral blood samples, which came from fewer than 50 ophthalmopathy, fewer than 80 hyperthyroidism and approximately 17 progressor patients.

The material sequenced was peripheral blood mononuclear cells (PBMCs), taken at new diagnosis, from a patient treated with antithyroid drugs. The sequence joins TRBV5-1 to TRBJ2-3; the D gene is unclear. This sequence originates from a man aged 35 to 55 with Graves disease. Donor details come from another sample of the same person, matched by shared clones. The sequenced DNA: TGCGCCAGCAGCTTGGCCGGAGTTACCACAGATACGCAGTATTTT. This gives the protein CASSLAGVTTDTQYF.